This is a list of T cell receptor beta chains from one sample in a study of T-cell reconstitution after alpha-beta-depleted transplantation in children. Using its own MiXCR run on the PCR reads, TCRdb lists one record per CDR3 protein. The data hold approximately 400,000 distinct CDR3 sequences, with about a tenth observed a single time. Source: PBMCs from the stem cell graft donor, taken from the stem cell graft. The source is a human donor who donated a stem cell graft to a child with acute myeloid leukemia. The CDR3 runs from the conserved cysteine through the conserved F or W. The D gene is left open where the match is weak. Size values are once, few and many counts, or a class for expanded clones, and some rows have none.

v_call: TRBV4-2
d_call: TRBD1
clone_size: .
j_call: TRBJ2-6
cdr3_aa: CASSPGTAISGANVLTF
cdr3_nt: TGTGCCAGCAGCCCTGGGACAGCCATCTCTGGGGCCAACGTCCTGACTTTC

v_call: TRBV6-2/TRBV6-3
d_call: TRBD1
clone_size: few
j_call: TRBJ2-2
cdr3_aa: CASSYSDRGPNTGELFF
cdr3_nt: TGTGCCAGCAGTTACTCCGACAGGGGGCCGAACACCGGGGAGCTGTTTTTT

v_call: TRBV10-2
d_call: TRBD1
clone_size: few
j_call: TRBJ1-6
cdr3_aa: CATSIDRDSPLHF
cdr3_nt: TGCGCCACCTCCATCGACAGGGATTCACCCCTCCACTTT

v_call: TRBV7-6
d_call: .
clone_size: few
j_call: TRBJ2-7
cdr3_aa: CASSLGSYPYEQYF
cdr3_nt: TGTGCCAGCAGCTTAGGCAGCTATCCCTACGAGCAGTACTTC

v_call: TRBV7-8
d_call: TRBD1
clone_size: .
j_call: TRBJ2-4
cdr3_aa: CASSLELRERQGGKNIQYF
cdr3_nt: TGTGCCAGCAGCTTAGAGTTGAGGGAGAGACAGGGGGGGAAAAACATTCAGTACTTC

v_call: TRBV3-1
d_call: .
clone_size: .
j_call: TRBJ1-1
cdr3_aa: CASSQRDRTEAFF
cdr3_nt: TGTGCCAGCAGCCAACGCGACAGGACTGAAGCTTTCTTT

v_call: TRBV6-2/TRBV6-3
d_call: .
clone_size: .
j_call: TRBJ2-1
cdr3_aa: CASSYSRVNEQFF
cdr3_nt: TGTGCCAGCAGTTACTCGAGGGTAAATGAGCAGTTCTTC

v_call: TRBV7-9
d_call: .
clone_size: few
j_call: TRBJ1-2
cdr3_aa: CASSLATTGFGYTF
cdr3_nt: TGTGCCAGCAGCTTAGCTACGACAGGATTCGGCTACACCTTC

v_call: TRBV12-3/TRBV12-4
d_call: .
clone_size: few
j_call: TRBJ1-2
cdr3_aa: CASSLRSYYGYTF
cdr3_nt: TGTGCCAGCAGTTTGCGTTCTTACTATGGCTACACCTTC

v_call: TRBV7-2
d_call: TRBD1
clone_size: few
j_call: TRBJ2-5
cdr3_aa: CASSFTGQAWQETQYF
cdr3_nt: TGTGCCAGCAGCTTTACGGGACAGGCCTGGCAAGAGACCCAGTACTTC

v_call: TRBV20-1
d_call: TRBD2
clone_size: .
j_call: TRBJ2-3
cdr3_aa: CSAKKLAGATDTQYF
cdr3_nt: TGCAGTGCCAAAAAACTAGCGGGGGCCACAGATACGCAGTATTTT

v_call: TRBV20-1
d_call: TRBD1
clone_size: .
j_call: TRBJ1-4
cdr3_aa: CSARERTGAEKLFF
cdr3_nt: TGCAGTGCTAGAGAGAGGACAGGGGCGGAAAAACTGTTTTTT

v_call: TRBV6-2/TRBV6-3
d_call: TRBD2
clone_size: few
j_call: TRBJ2-1
cdr3_aa: CASSYGLAGDNEQFF
cdr3_nt: TGTGCCAGCAGTTACGGCCTAGCGGGCGACAATGAGCAGTTCTTC

v_call: TRBV7-9
d_call: TRBD2
clone_size: many
j_call: TRBJ2-2
cdr3_aa: CASSSRTSETNTGELFF
cdr3_nt: TGTGCCAGCAGCTCGAGGACTAGCGAGACGAACACCGGGGAGCTGTTTTTT

v_call: TRBV7-9
d_call: .
clone_size: few
j_call: TRBJ1-1
cdr3_aa: CASSLHQTGTEAFF
cdr3_nt: TGTGCCAGCAGCTTACACCAAACGGGAACTGAAGCTTTCTTT

v_call: TRBV20-1
d_call: .
clone_size: .
j_call: TRBJ2-7
cdr3_aa: CSARDIQGQSYEQYF
cdr3_nt: TGCAGTGCTAGAGATATACAGGGTCAGTCCTACGAGCAGTACTTC

v_call: TRBV15
d_call: TRBD1
clone_size: few
j_call: TRBJ2-7
cdr3_aa: CATSRATGTSHEQYF
cdr3_nt: TGTGCCACCAGCAGAGCGACAGGGACCAGTCACGAGCAGTACTTC

v_call: TRBV29-1
d_call: TRBD1
clone_size: many
j_call: TRBJ1-1
cdr3_aa: CSVGGTGVNTEAFF
cdr3_nt: TGCAGCGTCGGCGGGACAGGGGTGAACACTGAAGCTTTCTTT

v_call: TRBV3-1
d_call: .
clone_size: many
j_call: TRBJ1-1
cdr3_aa: CASSQGNTEAFF
cdr3_nt: TGTGCCAGCAGCCAAGGGAACACTGAAGCTTTCTTT

v_call: TRBV24-1
d_call: TRBD2
clone_size: .
j_call: TRBJ2-1
cdr3_aa: CATSDRTSGSRNEQFF
cdr3_nt: TGTGCCACCAGTGACAGGACTAGCGGGAGCCGGAATGAGCAGTTCTTC

v_call: TRBV6-1
d_call: TRBD1
clone_size: many
j_call: TRBJ1-1
cdr3_aa: CAGRPGQGNPNTEAFF
cdr3_nt: TGTGCCGGTCGACCGGGACAGGGAAATCCGAACACTGAAGCTTTCTTT

v_call: TRBV5-4
d_call: TRBD1
clone_size: .
j_call: TRBJ2-7
cdr3_aa: CASSRDRGGSYEQYF
cdr3_nt: TGTGCCAGCAGTCGGGACAGGGGAGGCTCCTACGAGCAGTACTTC

v_call: TRBV4-3
d_call: .
clone_size: .
j_call: TRBJ2-1
cdr3_aa: CASSQYRRDDEQFF
cdr3_nt: TGCGCCAGCAGCCAATACCGGCGGGATGATGAGCAGTTCTTC

v_call: TRBV20-1
d_call: .
clone_size: few
j_call: TRBJ2-1
cdr3_aa: CSARGLAPRRDNEQFF
cdr3_nt: TGCAGTGCTAGGGGCCTAGCCCCAAGGAGGGACAATGAGCAGTTCTTC

v_call: TRBV7-2
d_call: .
clone_size: few
j_call: TRBJ2-3
cdr3_aa: CASSPGTAVPDTQYF
cdr3_nt: TGTGCCAGCAGCCCCGGGACGGCGGTTCCAGATACGCAGTATTTT

v_call: TRBV28
d_call: TRBD2
clone_size: .
j_call: TRBJ2-3
cdr3_aa: CASSPWDGRARRADTQYF
cdr3_nt: TGTGCCAGCAGTCCCTGGGACGGGAGGGCACGTCGAGCAGATACGCAGTATTTT

v_call: TRBV2
d_call: .
clone_size: few
j_call: TRBJ1-5
cdr3_aa: CASRPRSAEFSNQPQHF
cdr3_nt: TGTGCCAGCAGACCCAGGTCGGCGGAATTTAGCAATCAGCCCCAGCATTTT

v_call: TRBV6-5
d_call: .
clone_size: .
j_call: TRBJ2-6
cdr3_aa: CASSYLSGAGANVLTF
cdr3_nt: TGTGCCAGCAGTTACTTATCAGGGGCTGGGGCCAACGTCCTGACTTTC

v_call: TRBV7-6
d_call: .
clone_size: few
j_call: TRBJ1-6
cdr3_aa: CASSAVQNSPLHF
cdr3_nt: TGTGCCAGCAGCGCCGTACAGAATTCACCCCTCCACTTT

v_call: TRBV12-3/TRBV12-4
d_call: .
clone_size: .
j_call: TRBJ2-4
cdr3_aa: CASSLGRRRGNIQYF
cdr3_nt: TGTGCCAGCAGTTTGGGTAGGCGGCGAGGGAACATTCAGTACTTC

v_call: TRBV11-2
d_call: .
clone_size: few
j_call: TRBJ2-2
cdr3_aa: CANSLIRDHTGELFF
cdr3_nt: TGTGCCAACAGCTTAATCAGGGATCACACCGGGGAGCTGTTTTTT

v_call: TRBV5-6
d_call: .
clone_size: few
j_call: TRBJ2-2
cdr3_aa: CASSLRALANTGELFF
cdr3_nt: TGTGCCAGCAGCTTACGGGCTTTAGCGAACACCGGGGAGCTGTTTTTT

v_call: TRBV6-1
d_call: .
clone_size: few
j_call: TRBJ2-3
cdr3_aa: CASNAGPTDTQYF
cdr3_nt: TGTGCCAGCAACGCGGGGCCCACAGATACGCAGTATTTT

v_call: TRBV5-1
d_call: .
clone_size: .
j_call: TRBJ2-2
cdr3_aa: CASKLWQANTGELFF
cdr3_nt: TGCGCCAGCAAATTGTGGCAGGCGAACACCGGGGAGCTGTTTTTT

v_call: TRBV5-4
d_call: .
clone_size: .
j_call: TRBJ1-2
cdr3_aa: CASSLRQDGYTF
cdr3_nt: TGTGCCAGCAGCTTAAGACAGGATGGCTACACCTTC

v_call: TRBV5-1
d_call: TRBD1
clone_size: few
j_call: TRBJ1-2
cdr3_aa: CASSREQGSNYGYTF
cdr3_nt: TGCGCCAGCAGCCGAGAACAGGGGTCAAACTATGGCTACACCTTC

v_call: TRBV4-1
d_call: .
clone_size: few
j_call: TRBJ2-2
cdr3_aa: CASSRVGPGELFF
cdr3_nt: TGCGCCAGCAGCCGCGTCGGTCCCGGGGAGCTGTTTTTT

v_call: TRBV10-3
d_call: .
clone_size: .
j_call: TRBJ2-7
cdr3_aa: CAISKPGDSYEQYF
cdr3_nt: TGTGCCATCAGTAAGCCCGGGGATTCCTACGAGCAGTACTTC

v_call: TRBV27
d_call: .
clone_size: few
j_call: TRBJ2-5
cdr3_aa: CASSFAGLETQYF
cdr3_nt: TGTGCCAGCAGTTTTGCAGGGTTAGAGACCCAGTACTTC

v_call: TRBV7-9
d_call: .
clone_size: few
j_call: TRBJ2-2
cdr3_aa: CASSLGAELNTGELFF
cdr3_nt: TGTGCCAGCAGCTTGGGGGCCGAATTGAACACCGGGGAGCTGTTTTTT

v_call: TRBV20-1
d_call: TRBD1
clone_size: .
j_call: TRBJ2-2
cdr3_aa: CSARDRGPTTGELFF
cdr3_nt: TGCAGTGCCCGGGACAGGGGGCCGACCACCGGGGAGCTGTTTTTT

v_call: TRBV9
d_call: .
clone_size: many
j_call: TRBJ1-6
cdr3_aa: CASSVGQDNSPLHF
cdr3_nt: TGTGCCAGCAGCGTAGGACAGGATAATTCACCCCTCCACTTT

v_call: TRBV6-1
d_call: TRBD1
clone_size: .
j_call: TRBJ1-1
cdr3_aa: CASSRPLQGVMNTEAFF
cdr3_nt: TGTGCCAGCAGTAGACCACTTCAGGGGGTAATGAACACTGAAGCTTTCTTT

v_call: TRBV12-3/TRBV12-4
d_call: .
clone_size: many
j_call: TRBJ1-5
cdr3_aa: CASSPGNQPQHF
cdr3_nt: TGTGCCAGCAGCCCTGGGAATCAGCCCCAGCATTTT

v_call: TRBV20-1
d_call: TRBD1
clone_size: few
j_call: TRBJ2-5
cdr3_aa: CSARSTLGQTVREAQYF
cdr3_nt: TGCAGTGCTAGATCTACGTTGGGACAGACCGTGAGAGAGGCCCAGTACTTC

v_call: TRBV29-1
d_call: .
clone_size: few
j_call: TRBJ2-1
cdr3_aa: CSVDFYNEQFF
cdr3_nt: TGCAGCGTTGACTTCTACAATGAGCAGTTCTTC

v_call: TRBV30
d_call: .
clone_size: .
j_call: TRBJ1-1
cdr3_aa: CALSVNRMNTEAFF
cdr3_nt: TGTGCCTTGAGTGTTAACAGAATGAACACTGAAGCTTTCTTT

v_call: TRBV15
d_call: .
clone_size: few
j_call: TRBJ1-6
cdr3_aa: CATSRQPGSPLHF
cdr3_nt: TGTGCCACCAGCAGACAGCCGGGTTCACCCCTCCACTTT

v_call: TRBV29-1
d_call: .
clone_size: .
j_call: TRBJ2-2
cdr3_aa: CSARGTGELFF
cdr3_nt: TGCAGCGCACGGGGCACCGGGGAGCTGTTTTTT

v_call: TRBV6-1
d_call: .
clone_size: .
j_call: TRBJ2-5
cdr3_aa: CASSEIGGAGGRETQYF
cdr3_nt: TGTGCCAGCAGTGAAATTGGGGGGGCAGGGGGTCGTGAGACCCAGTACTTC